This is a list of T cell receptor beta chains from one sample in a study of metastatic and nonmetastatic thyroid tumors. TCRdb re-called the PCR reads through MiXCR. The sample shows about 4,300 clones, 34% of them seen only once. The sequenced material came from adjacent normal tissue. These receptors were obtained from a female donor with papillary thyroid cancer or a benign thyroid nodule (not recorded which). Some clones in this sample may be carry-over from other donors' samples. Each CDR3 is given with its conserved first and last residue.

j_gene	v_gene	CDR3aa
TRBJ2-7	TRBV11-2	CASSLDPSGRGEQYF
TRBJ1-5	TRBV6-1	CASAGDWNQPQHF
TRBJ2-1	TRBV29-1	CSASTGAGGDNEQFF
TRBJ1-3	TRBV2	CARNTGDSGNTIYF
TRBJ1-1	TRBV2	CASSLQPGLEAFF
TRBJ2-1	TRBV6-5	CASSSSGGPPKEQYF
TRBJ2-1	TRBV7-3	CASSLIGQGNEQFF
TRBJ2-1	TRBV7-3	CASSLIQGSYNEQFF
TRBJ2-7	TRBV29-1	CSVPGQGAYEQYF
TRBJ2-2	TRBV11-2	CASSQKAGGTTGELFF
TRBJ1-2	TRBV14	CASSQAWGYGYTF
TRBJ2-7	TRBV20-1	CSAAPGIDYEQYF
TRBJ2-7	TRBV6-1	CASRIMDGYEQYF
TRBJ1-4	TRBV19	CASSKRGQGTTNEKLFF
TRBJ1-1	TRBV20-1	CSARDPENTEAFF
TRBJ2-1	TRBV20-1	CSASGTSGNNEQFF
TRBJ1-6	TRBV20-1	CSAPFEESSYNSPLHF
TRBJ2-2	TRBV5-1	CASSPSTDGTGELFF
TRBJ1-5	TRBV6-1	CASSNRDPSGNQPQHF
TRBJ2-7	TRBV6-1	CASSFYRGNEQYF
TRBJ2-1	TRBV30	CAWSVAGYEQFF
TRBJ1-1	TRBV5-1	CASSSLQGMNTEAFF
TRBJ2-7	TRBV28	CASSRPWELEQYF
TRBJ1-1	TRBV20-1	CSARVDTGEAFF
TRBJ2-1	TRBV18	CASSPIILLQGKVHEQFF
TRBJ1-2	TRBV20-1	CSAWTANYVYTF
TRBJ2-4	TRBV6-2/TRBV6-3	CASSLSSRGGIQYF
TRBJ1-5	TRBV27	CASSSPPGSQHF
TRBJ1-2	TRBV7-2	CASSQYRTANYGYTF
TRBJ2-1	TRBV20-1	CSASPGGGGDNEQFF
TRBJ2-3	TRBV12-3/TRBV12-4	CASSPGGASGSYTQYF
TRBJ2-3	TRBV19	CASSIQTHSTDTQYF
TRBJ2-1	TRBV25-1	CASSRRSGRSPYNEQFF
TRBJ1-3	TRBV28	CASKEGGVNTIYF
-	TRBV6-1	CASSPTTGQGIYNEQFF
TRBJ1-4	TRBV5-1	CASSFRGLGEKLFF
TRBJ1-1	TRBV6-5	CASSYSTDNTEAFF